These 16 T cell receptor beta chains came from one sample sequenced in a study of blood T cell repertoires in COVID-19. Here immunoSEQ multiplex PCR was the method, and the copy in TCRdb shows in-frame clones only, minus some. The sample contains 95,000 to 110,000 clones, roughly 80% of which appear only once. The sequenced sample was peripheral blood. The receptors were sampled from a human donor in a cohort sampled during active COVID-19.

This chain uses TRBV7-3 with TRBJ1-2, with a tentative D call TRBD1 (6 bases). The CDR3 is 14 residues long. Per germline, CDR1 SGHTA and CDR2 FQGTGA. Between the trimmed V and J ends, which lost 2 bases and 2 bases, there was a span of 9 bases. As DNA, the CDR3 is TGTGCCAGCAGCTTAGGGCAGGGGAACTATGGCTACACCTTC. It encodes CASSLGQGNYGYTF.

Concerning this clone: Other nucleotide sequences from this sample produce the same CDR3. The CDR3 here is CASSLAGDYGYTF. CDR3 in DNA: TGCGCCAGCAGCTTGGCGGGGGACTATGGCTACACCTTC. The chain links TRBV5-1 to TRBJ1-2; tentative D call: TRBD1 (5 bases). The V gene's germline CDR1 is SGHRS and CDR2 YFSETQ. The V end was cut by 0 bases, the J end by 3 bases, with 6 bases between. CDR3 length: 13 residues.

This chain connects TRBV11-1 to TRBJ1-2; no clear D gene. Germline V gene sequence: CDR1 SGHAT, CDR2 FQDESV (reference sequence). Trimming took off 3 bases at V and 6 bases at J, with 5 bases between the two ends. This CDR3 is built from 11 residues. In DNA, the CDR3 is TGTGCCAGCAGCTTCCGCGATGGCTACACCTTC. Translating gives CASSFRDGYTF.

Here the CDR3 reads CSYRRGSYEQYF. For the CDR3, the DNA is TGCAGCTATCGGCGGGGCTCCTACGAGCAGTACTTC. This chain uses TRBV29-1 with TRBJ2-7, with D maybe TRBD2 (6 bases). Germline V CDR1 and CDR2: SQVTM, ANQGSEA. V lost 8 bases to trimming and J lost 0 bases, with 11 bases between them. The CDR3 is made up of 12 amino acids.

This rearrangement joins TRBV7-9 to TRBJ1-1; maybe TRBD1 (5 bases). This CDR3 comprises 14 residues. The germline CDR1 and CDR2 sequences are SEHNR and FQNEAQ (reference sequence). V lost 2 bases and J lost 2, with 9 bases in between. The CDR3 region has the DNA TGTGCCAGCAGCTTACAGGGAGGTAACACTGAAGCTTTCTTT. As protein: CASSLQGGNTEAFF.

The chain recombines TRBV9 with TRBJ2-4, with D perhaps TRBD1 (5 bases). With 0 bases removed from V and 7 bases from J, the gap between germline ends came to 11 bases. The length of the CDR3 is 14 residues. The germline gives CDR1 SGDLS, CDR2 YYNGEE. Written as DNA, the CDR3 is TGTGCCAGCAGCGTAGGTTCAGGGTGGAACATTCAGTACTTC. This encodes CASSVGSGWNIQYF.

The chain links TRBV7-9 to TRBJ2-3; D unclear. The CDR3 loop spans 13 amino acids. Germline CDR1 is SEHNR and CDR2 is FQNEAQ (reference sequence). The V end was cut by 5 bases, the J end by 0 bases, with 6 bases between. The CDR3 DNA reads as TGTGCCAGCAGCCGAGCAAGCACAGATACGCAGTATTTT. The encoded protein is CASSRASTDTQYF.

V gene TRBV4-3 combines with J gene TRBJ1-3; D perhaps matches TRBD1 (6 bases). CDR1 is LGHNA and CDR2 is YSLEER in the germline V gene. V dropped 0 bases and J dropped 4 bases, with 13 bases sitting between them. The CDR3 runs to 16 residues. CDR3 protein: CASSQEKAGAGNTIYF. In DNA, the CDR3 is TGCGCCAGCAGCCAAGAGAAGGCAGGGGCGGGAAACACCATATATTTT.

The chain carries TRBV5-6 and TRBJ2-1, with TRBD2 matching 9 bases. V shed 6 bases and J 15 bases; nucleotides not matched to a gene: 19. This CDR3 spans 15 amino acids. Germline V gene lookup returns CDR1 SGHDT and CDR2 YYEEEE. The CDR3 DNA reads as TGTGCCAGCACCCAAACCGGACTAGCGACTACCCTGGGGTTCTTC. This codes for CASTQTGLATTLGFF.

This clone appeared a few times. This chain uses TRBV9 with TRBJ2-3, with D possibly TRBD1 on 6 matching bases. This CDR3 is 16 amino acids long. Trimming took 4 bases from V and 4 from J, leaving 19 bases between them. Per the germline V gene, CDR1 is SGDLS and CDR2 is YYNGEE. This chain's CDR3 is CASSTQGNPGSDTQYF. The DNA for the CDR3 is TGTGCCAGCAGCACACAGGGTAATCCGGGCTCAGATACGCAGTATTTT.

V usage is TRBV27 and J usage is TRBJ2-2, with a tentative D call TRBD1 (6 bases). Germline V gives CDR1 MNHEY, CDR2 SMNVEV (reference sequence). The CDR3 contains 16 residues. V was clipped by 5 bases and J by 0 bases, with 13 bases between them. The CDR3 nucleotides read TGTGCCAGCAGTCCTACCGGGACAACGAACACCGGGGAGCTGTTTTTT. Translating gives CASSPTGTTNTGELFF.

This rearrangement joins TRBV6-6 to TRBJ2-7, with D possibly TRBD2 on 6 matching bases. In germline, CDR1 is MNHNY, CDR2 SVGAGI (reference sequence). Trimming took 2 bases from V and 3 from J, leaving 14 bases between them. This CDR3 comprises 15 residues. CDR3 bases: TGTGCCAGCAGTTACGGGGGGTCCCATTACTACGAGCAGTACTTC. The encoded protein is CASSYGGSHYYEQYF.

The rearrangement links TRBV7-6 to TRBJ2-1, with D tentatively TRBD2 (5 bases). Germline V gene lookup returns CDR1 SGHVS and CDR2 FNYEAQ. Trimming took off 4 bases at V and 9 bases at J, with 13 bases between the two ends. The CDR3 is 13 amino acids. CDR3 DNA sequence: TGTGCCAGCAGCTCGGTGGGCGCGGGTGAGCAGTTCTTC. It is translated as CASSSVGAGEQFF.

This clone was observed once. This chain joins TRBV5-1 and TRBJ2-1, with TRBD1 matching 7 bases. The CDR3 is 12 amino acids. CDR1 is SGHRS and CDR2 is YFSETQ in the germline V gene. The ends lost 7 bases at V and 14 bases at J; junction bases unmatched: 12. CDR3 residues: CASQGVRGTKFF. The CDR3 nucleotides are TGCGCCAGCCAGGGGGTGAGGGGAACAAAGTTCTTC.

The CDR3 region is CASSESGQNIQYF. The CDR3 coding sequence is TGTGCCAGCAGTGAAAGCGGCCAAAACATTCAGTACTTC. This chain uses TRBV2 with TRBJ2-4, with D possibly TRBD2 on 5 matching bases. Trimming stripped 2 bases from V and 5 bases from J, with 7 bases between. Germline lookup yields CDR1 SNHLY and CDR2 FYNNEI. The CDR3 loop spans 13 amino acids.

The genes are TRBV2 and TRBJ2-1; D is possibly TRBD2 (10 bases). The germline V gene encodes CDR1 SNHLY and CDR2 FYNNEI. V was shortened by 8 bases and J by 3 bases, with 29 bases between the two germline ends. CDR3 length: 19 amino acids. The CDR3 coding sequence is TGTGCCAGCTCCCCGGGACAGGGCCAGCGGGGGGGAAGCTACAATGAGCAGTTCTTC. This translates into CASSPGQGQRGGSYNEQFF. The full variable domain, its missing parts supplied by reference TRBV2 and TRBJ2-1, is EPEVTQTPSHQVTQMGQEVILRCVPISNHLYFYWYRQILGQKVEFLVSFYNNEISEKSEIFDDQFSVERPDGSNFTLKIRSTKLEDSAMYFCASSPGQGQRGGSYNEQFFGPGTRLTVL.